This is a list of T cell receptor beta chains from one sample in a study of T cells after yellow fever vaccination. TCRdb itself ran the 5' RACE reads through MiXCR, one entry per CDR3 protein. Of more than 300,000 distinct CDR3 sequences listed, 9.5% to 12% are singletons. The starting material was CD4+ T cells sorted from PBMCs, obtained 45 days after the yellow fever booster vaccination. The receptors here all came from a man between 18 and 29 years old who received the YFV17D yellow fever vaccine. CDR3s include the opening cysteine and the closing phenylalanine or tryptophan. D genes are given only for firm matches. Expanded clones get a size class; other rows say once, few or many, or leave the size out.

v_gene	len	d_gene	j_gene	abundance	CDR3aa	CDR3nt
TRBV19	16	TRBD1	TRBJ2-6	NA	CASRGHRGSGANVLTF	TGTGCCAGTAGGGGGCACAGGGGCTCTGGGGCCAACGTCCTGACTTTC
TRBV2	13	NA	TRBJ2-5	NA	CASMPVSQETQYF	TGTGCCAGCATGCCCGTCAGTCAAGAGACCCAGTACTTC
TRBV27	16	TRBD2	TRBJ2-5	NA	CASSDQTSGGAETQYF	TGTGCCAGCAGTGACCAGACTAGCGGGGGGGCGGAGACCCAGTACTTC
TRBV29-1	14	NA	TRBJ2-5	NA	CSVDRSGQQETQYF	TGCAGCGTTGACAGATCAGGACAGCAAGAGACCCAGTACTTC
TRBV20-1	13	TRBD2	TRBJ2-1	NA	CRCTSGAYNEQFF	TGCAGATGCACTAGCGGGGCCTACAATGAGCAGTTCTTC
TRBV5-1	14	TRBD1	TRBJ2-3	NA	CASSPDRGRSTQYF	TGCGCCAGCAGCCCGGACAGGGGGCGGTCTACGCAGTATTTT
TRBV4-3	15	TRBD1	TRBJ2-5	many	CASSQTGSSGETQYF	TGCGCCAGCAGCCAGACAGGGTCCTCCGGGGAGACCCAGTACTTC
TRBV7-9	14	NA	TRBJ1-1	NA	CASERGAVGTEAFF	TGTGCCAGCGAGAGAGGCGCTGTTGGAACTGAAGCTTTCTTT
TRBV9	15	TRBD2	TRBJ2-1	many	CASSVRGSSYNEQFF	TGTGCCAGCAGCGTGCGGGGGAGCTCCTACAATGAGCAGTTCTTC
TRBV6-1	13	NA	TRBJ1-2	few	CASSATGLYGYTF	TGTGCCAGCAGCGCGACAGGCCTCTATGGCTACACCTTC
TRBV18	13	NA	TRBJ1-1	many	CASSPFRGTEAFF	TGTGCCAGCTCACCATTTAGGGGCACTGAAGCTTTCTTT
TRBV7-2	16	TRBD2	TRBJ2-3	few	CASSGTSGGWTDTQYF	TGTGCCAGCAGCGGGACTAGCGGGGGGTGGACAGATACGCAGTATTTT
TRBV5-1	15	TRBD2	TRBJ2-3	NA	CASSPGASGDYTQYF	TGCGCCAGCAGCCCTGGGGCTAGCGGGGACTATACGCAGTATTTT
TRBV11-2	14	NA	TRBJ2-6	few	CASSLDWGRNVLTF	TGTGCCAGCAGCTTAGATTGGGGGCGGAACGTCCTGACTTTC
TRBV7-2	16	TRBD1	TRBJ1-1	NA	CASSRTAIGTGTEAFF	TGTGCCAGCAGCCGCACCGCTATCGGGACAGGCACTGAAGCTTTCTTT
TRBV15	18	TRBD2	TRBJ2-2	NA	CATSREAGLAVDTGELFF	TGTGCCACCAGCAGAGAGGCGGGACTAGCAGTCGACACCGGGGAGCTGTTTTTT
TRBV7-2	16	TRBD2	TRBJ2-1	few	CASSTNLAGAYNEQFF	TGTGCCAGCAGCACCAACCTAGCGGGGGCCTACAATGAGCAGTTCTTC
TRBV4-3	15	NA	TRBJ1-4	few	CASRPRRSPNEKLFF	TGCGCCAGCCGTCCACGGCGGAGTCCTAATGAAAAACTGTTTTTT
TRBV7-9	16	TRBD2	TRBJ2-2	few	CASSFEAGVRTGELFF	TGTGCCAGCAGCTTTGAAGCGGGGGTTCGTACCGGGGAGCTGTTTTTT
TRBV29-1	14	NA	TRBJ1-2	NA	CSVEAQPGFYGYTF	TGCAGCGTTGAAGCACAGCCGGGTTTCTATGGCTACACCTTC
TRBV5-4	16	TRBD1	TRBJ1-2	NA	CASTSPGTGLNYGYTF	TGTGCCAGCACTTCTCCCGGGACAGGGCTAAACTATGGCTACACCTTC
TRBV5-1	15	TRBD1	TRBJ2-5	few	CASSLGQGGVETQYF	TGCGCCAGCAGCTTGGGACAGGGGGGAGTCGAGACCCAGTACTTC
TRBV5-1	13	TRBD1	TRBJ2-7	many	CASSLRDSDEQYF	TGCGCCAGCAGCTTAAGGGACAGTGACGAGCAGTACTTC
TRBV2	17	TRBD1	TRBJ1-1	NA	CASTQGGRGRMNTEAFF	TGTGCCAGCACCCAAGGAGGAAGGGGGCGGATGAACACTGAAGCTTTCTTT
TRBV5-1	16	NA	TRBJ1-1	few	CASSPGQNLINTEAFF	TGCGCCAGCAGCCCCGGACAGAATTTGATTAACACTGAAGCTTTCTTT
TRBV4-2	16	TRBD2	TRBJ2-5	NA	CASSQAGRGGGETQYF	TGTGCCAGCAGCCAGGCGGGGCGGGGGGGCGGAGAGACCCAGTACTTC
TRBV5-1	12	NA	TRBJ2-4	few	CASSGDRREKYF	TGCGCCAGCAGCGGCGACAGGAGGGAAAAGTACTTC
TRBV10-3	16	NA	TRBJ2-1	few	CAIRETSTRSYNEQFF	TGTGCCATCAGGGAGACCTCTACGCGGTCCTACAATGAGCAGTTCTTC
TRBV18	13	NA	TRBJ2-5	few	CASSPGVVETQYF	TGTGCCAGCTCACCCGGGGTAGTAGAGACCCAGTACTTC
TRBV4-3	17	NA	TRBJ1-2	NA	CASSQVSSLAVGGSYTF	TGCGCCAGCAGCCAAGTATCGAGCCTGGCCGTTGGGGGCTCGTACACCTTC
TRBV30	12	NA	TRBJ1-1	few	CAFNPGSPEAFF	TGTGCCTTCAATCCAGGGAGCCCTGAAGCTTTCTTT
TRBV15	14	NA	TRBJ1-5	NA	CATSRGQVNQPQHF	TGTGCCACCAGCAGAGGACAGGTCAATCAGCCCCAGCATTTT
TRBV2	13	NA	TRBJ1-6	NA	CASGARLNSPLHF	TGTGCCAGCGGAGCCAGGTTAAATTCACCCCTCCACTTT
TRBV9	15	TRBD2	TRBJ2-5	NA	CASSVVSGGAETQYF	TGTGCCAGCAGCGTAGTGAGCGGGGGTGCGGAGACCCAGTACTTC
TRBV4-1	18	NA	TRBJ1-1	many	CASSQVGGPGGVGTEAFF	TGCGCCAGCAGCCAAGTCGGTGGCCCGGGAGGGGTAGGGACTGAAGCTTTCTTT
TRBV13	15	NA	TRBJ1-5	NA	CASSPRTGRSQPQHF	TGTGCCAGCAGCCCTCGGACGGGGCGGTCTCAGCCCCAGCATTTT
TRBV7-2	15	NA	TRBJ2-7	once	CASSLVQGMTYEQYF	TGTGCCAGCAGCTTAGTCCAGGGGATGACCTACGAGCAGTACTTC
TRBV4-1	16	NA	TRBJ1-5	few	CASSPQEGLSNQPQHF	TGCGCCAGCAGCCCACAAGAGGGGCTCAGCAATCAGCCCCAGCATTTT
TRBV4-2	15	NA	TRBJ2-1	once	CASSLVGGRENEQFF	TGTGCCAGCAGCCTCGTGGGGGGGCGGGAGAATGAGCAGTTCTTC
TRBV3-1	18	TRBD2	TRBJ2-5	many	CASSHLMTGGVSSETQYF	TGTGCCAGCAGCCACCTGATGACGGGGGGGGTCTCGTCAGAGACCCAGTACTTC
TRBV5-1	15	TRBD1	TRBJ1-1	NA	CASSETGPMNTEAFF	TGCGCCAGCAGTGAGACAGGGCCCATGAACACTGAAGCTTTCTTT
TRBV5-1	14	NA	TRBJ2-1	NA	CASSLISGGDEQFF	TGCGCCAGCAGCCTGATTAGCGGCGGGGATGAGCAGTTCTTC
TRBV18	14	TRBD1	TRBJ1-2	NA	CASSPTTGGERYTF	TGTGCCAGCTCACCAACAACAGGGGGCGAGCGCTACACCTTC
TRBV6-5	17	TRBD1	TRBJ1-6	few	CASSYGRGGGFNSPLHF	TGTGCCAGCAGCTACGGTAGGGGAGGGGGCTTCAATTCACCCCTCCACTTT
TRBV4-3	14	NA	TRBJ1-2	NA	CASSQDVGKYGYTF	TGCGCCAGCAGCCAAGATGTAGGGAAATATGGCTACACCTTC
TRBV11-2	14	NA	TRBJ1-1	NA	CASSLSGVNTEAFF	TGTGCCAGCAGCTTATCAGGTGTGAACACTGAAGCTTTCTTT
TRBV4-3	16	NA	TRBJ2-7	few	CASSQEAAYGRDEQYF	TGCGCCAGCAGCCAAGAGGCGGCGTACGGACGGGACGAGCAGTACTTC
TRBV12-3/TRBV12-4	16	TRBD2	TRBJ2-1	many	CASSLVSGGAGKEQFF	TGTGCCAGCAGTTTGGTCAGCGGGGGGGCCGGAAAGGAGCAGTTCTTC
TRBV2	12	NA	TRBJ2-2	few	CASSLEGGELFF	TGTGCCAGCAGTCTGGAGGGCGGGGAGCTGTTTTTT
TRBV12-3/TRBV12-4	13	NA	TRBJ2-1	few	CASSRMWNTEQFF	TGTGCCAGCAGTCGGATGTGGAACACTGAGCAGTTCTTC
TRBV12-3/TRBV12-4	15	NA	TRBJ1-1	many	CASTFGAGGSTEAFF	TGTGCCAGCACCTTTGGTGCGGGAGGGTCCACTGAAGCTTTCTTT